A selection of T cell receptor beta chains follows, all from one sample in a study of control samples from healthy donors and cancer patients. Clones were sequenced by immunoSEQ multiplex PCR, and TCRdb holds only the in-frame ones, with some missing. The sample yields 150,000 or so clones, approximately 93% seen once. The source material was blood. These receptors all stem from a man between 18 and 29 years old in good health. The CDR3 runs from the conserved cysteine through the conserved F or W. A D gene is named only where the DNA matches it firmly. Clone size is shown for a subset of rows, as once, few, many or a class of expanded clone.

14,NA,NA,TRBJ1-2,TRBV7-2,TGTGCCAGCAGCTTGGCAGGGTCTCACAATGGCTACACCTTC,CASSLAGSHNGYTF
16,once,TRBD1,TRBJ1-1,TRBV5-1,TGCGCCAGCAGCCCTACAACGACAGGGTACGGAGTCGAAGCTTTCTTT,CASSPTTTGYGVEAFF
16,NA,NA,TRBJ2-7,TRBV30,TGTGCCTGGAGGGTCATTGGGACCACAAACTCCTACGAGCAGTACTTC,CAWRVIGTTNSYEQYF
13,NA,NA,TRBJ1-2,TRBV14,TGTGCCAGCAGCCAAGGGGCAGGTTATGGCTACACCTTC,CASSQGAGYGYTF
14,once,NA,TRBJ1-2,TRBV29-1,TGCAGCACCTCGAATTCCGGGTCAACTTATGGCTACACCTTC,CSTSNSGSTYGYTF
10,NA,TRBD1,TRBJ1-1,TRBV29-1,TGCAGCGTAGGGGGCTTACCGCACCTCTTT,CSVGGLPHLF
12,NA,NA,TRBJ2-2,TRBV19,TGTGCCAGTAGTGGAATTACCGGGGAGCTGTTTTTT,CASSGITGELFF
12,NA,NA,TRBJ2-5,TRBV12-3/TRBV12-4,TGTGCCAGCACTCTTGACGGGGAGACCCAGTACTTC,CASTLDGETQYF
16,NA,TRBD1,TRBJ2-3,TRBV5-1,TGCGCCAGCAGCCCCTGGGACAGTCCCCAAAAGGGTACGCAGTATTTT,CASSPWDSPQKGTQYF
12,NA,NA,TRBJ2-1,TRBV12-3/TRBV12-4,TGTGCCAGCAGACTCGGACTCAACGGGGAGTTCTTC,CASRLGLNGEFF
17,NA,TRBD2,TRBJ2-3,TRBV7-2,TGTGCCAGCAGCCCGCGGACTAGCGGGGCCTTCACAGATACGCAGTATTTT,CASSPRTSGAFTDTQYF
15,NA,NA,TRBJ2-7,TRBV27,TGTGCCAGCAGTCTAGAAGGGGAGCTGAGGTACGAGCAGTACTTC,CASSLEGELRYEQYF
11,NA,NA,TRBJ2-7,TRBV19,TGTGCCAGTACCCTTGGGAGCGAGCAGTACTTC,CASTLGSEQYF
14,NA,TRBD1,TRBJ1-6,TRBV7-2,TGTGCCAGCGATTCAAGACAGGGACATTCACCCCTCCACTTT,CASDSRQGHSPLHF
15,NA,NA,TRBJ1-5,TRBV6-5,TGTGCCAGCAACATAAATAGGGACATTCTTCAGCCCCAGCATTTT,CASNINRDILQPQHF
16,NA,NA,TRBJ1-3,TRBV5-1,TGCGCCAGCAGTCAAGACGGGGCTAACTCTGGAAACACCATATATTTT,CASSQDGANSGNTIYF
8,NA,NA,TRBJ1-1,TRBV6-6,TGTGCCAGCAGTGAAGCTTTCTTT,CASSEAFF
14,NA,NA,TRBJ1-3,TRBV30,TGTGCCTGGAGTGGTACGAGCTCTGGAAACACCATATATTTT,CAWSGTSSGNTIYF
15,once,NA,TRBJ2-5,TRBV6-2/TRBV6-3,TGTGCCAGCAGTTTTTCTGACACATCGCAAGAGACCCAGTACTTC,CASSFSDTSQETQYF
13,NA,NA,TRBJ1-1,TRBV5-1,TGCGCCAGCAGCCCGGTACCAGACACTGAAGCTTTCTTT,CASSPVPDTEAFF
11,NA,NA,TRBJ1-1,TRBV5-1,TGCGCCAGCAACGGGAACACTGAAGCTTTCTTT,CASNGNTEAFF
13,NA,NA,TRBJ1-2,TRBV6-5,TGTGCCAGCAGTTACAACCGCGCGGTTGGCTACACCTTC,CASSYNRAVGYTF
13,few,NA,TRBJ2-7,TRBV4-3,TGCGCCAGCAGCCAGGACGGCTCCTACGAGCAGTACTTC,CASSQDGSYEQYF
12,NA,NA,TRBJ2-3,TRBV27,TGTGCCAGCAGTTTTGGGGCAGATACGCAGTATTTT,CASSFGADTQYF
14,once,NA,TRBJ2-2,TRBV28,TGTGCCTCCTCTAGAGATACGAACACCGGGGAGCTGTTTTTT,CASSRDTNTGELFF
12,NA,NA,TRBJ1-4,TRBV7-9,TGTGCCAGCAGCGCCCCTAATGAAAAACTGTTTTTT,CASSAPNEKLFF
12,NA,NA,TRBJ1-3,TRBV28,TGTGCCAGCAGTTTAGGAGGAAACACCATATATTTT,CASSLGGNTIYF
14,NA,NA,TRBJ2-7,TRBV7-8,TGTGCCAGCAGCTTAGGGGGCTGGTCCTACGAGCAGTACTTC,CASSLGGWSYEQYF
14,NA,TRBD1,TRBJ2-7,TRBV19,TGTGCCAGTAGCGCGACAGGGACGCTATACGAGCAGTACTTC,CASSATGTLYEQYF
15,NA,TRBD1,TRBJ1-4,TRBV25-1,TGTGCCAGCAGTTTAAGCGGGACAGGGGTGGGGAAACTGTTTTTT,CASSLSGTGVGKLFF
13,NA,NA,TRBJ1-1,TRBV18,TGTGCCAGCTCACCTCAAAGCTCGACAGAAGCTTTCTTT,CASSPQSSTEAFF
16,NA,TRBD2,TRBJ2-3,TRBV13,TGTGCCAGCAAGCGGCTAGCGGGACCCGACACAGATACGCAGTATTTT,CASKRLAGPDTDTQYF
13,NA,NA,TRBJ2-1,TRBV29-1,TGCAGCGTTGAGGGGAGCTCCTACAATGAGCAGTTCTTC,CSVEGSSYNEQFF
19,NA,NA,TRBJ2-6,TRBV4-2,TGTGCCAGCAGCCAGGCTCGGGACTCGGAGGACTCTGGGGCCAACGTCCTGACTTTC,CASSQARDSEDSGANVLTF
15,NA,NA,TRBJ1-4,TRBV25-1,TGTGCCAGCAGTGAATACTCAGGGGCGAATGAAAAACTGTTTTTT,CASSEYSGANEKLFF
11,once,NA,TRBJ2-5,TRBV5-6,TGTGCCAGCAGCTTTAGGACGACCCAGTACTTC,CASSFRTTQYF
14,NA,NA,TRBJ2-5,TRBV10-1,TGCGCCAGCAGTGAGACGGTCTCCCATGGGACCCAGTACTTC,CASSETVSHGTQYF
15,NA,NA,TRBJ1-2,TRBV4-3,TGCGCCAGCAGCCAAGAACGTGGGAGATACTATGGCTACACCTTC,CASSQERGRYYGYTF
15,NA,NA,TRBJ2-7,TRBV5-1,TGCGCCAGCAGCTTGGGAGGGGTCCCCTCGTGGGAGCAGTACTTC,CASSLGGVPSWEQYF
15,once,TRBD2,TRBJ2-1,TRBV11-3,TGTGCCAGCAGCACGACTAGCGCGCCCTACAATGAGCAGTTCTTC,CASSTTSAPYNEQFF
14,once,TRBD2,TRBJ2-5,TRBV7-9,TGTGCCAGCAGCTCGCTAGCGGGAGAAGAGACCCAGTACTTC,CASSSLAGEETQYF
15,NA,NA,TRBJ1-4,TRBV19,TGTGCCAGTAGTATAGCCGTGGGAACTAATGAAAAACTGTTTTTT,CASSIAVGTNEKLFF
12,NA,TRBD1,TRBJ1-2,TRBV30,TGTGCCGGAAATCAGGGGGCCGATGGCTACACCTTC,CAGNQGADGYTF
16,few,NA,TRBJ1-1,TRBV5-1,TGCGCCAGCAGCGTGTGGGGACTTACCAGAAACACTGAAGCTTTCTTT,CASSVWGLTRNTEAFF
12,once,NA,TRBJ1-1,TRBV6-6,TGTGCCAGCAGGGGACAGAACACTGAAGCTTTCTTT,CASRGQNTEAFF
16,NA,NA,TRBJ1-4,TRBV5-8,TGTGCCAGCAGCTTGGGCAGGGGTCGCACTAATGAAAAACTGTTTTTT,CASSLGRGRTNEKLFF
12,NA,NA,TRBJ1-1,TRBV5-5,TGTGCCAGCAGCGGGAGCAGGGGAGAAGCTTTCTTT,CASSGSRGEAFF
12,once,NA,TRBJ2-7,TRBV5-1,TGCGCCAGCAGCTTGGGTGGGCAGGAGCAGTACTTC,CASSLGGQEQYF
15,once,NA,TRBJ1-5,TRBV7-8,TGTGCCAGCAGCTTAGGGCAGGGTAGGAATCAGCCCCAGCATTTT,CASSLGQGRNQPQHF
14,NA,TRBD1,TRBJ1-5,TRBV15,TGTGCCACCAGCGACAGGGGAGGGAATCAGCCCCAGCATTTT,CATSDRGGNQPQHF
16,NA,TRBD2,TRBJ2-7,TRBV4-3,TGCGCCAGCAGCCAAGTTGCGACTAGCGGTTCCTACGAGCAGTACTTC,CASSQVATSGSYEQYF
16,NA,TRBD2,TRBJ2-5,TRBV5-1,TGCGCCAGCAGCTTTGGGACTAGCGGGATCCAAGAGACCCAGTACTTC,CASSFGTSGIQETQYF
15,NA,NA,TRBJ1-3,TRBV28,TGTGCCAGCAGCCTACAGGGCCCCTCTGGAAACACCATATATTTT,CASSLQGPSGNTIYF